One sample yielded the 26 T cell receptor beta chains listed below, sequenced in a study of early stage breast cancer tumors (dated by TCRdb to about 2017). The library came from the immunoSEQ multiplex PCR assay. TCRdb limited this immuneACCESS table to in-frame rearrangements with V and J called. A share of clones is missing; checked studies link under half to unresolved V genes, and the rest is unexplained. The sample table lists approximately 52,000 clones, about 80% of them with a count of one. About 1.3% of the sample lies in the top ten. The sequenced material came from blood. The origin of the receptors is a person aged 50-59 years with breast cancer.

This sequence joins TRBV19 and TRBJ2-7, with D maybe TRBD2 (7 bases). Trimming took off 6 bases at V and 3 bases at J, with 18 bases between the two ends. The CDR3 consists of 15 residues. CDR1 is LNHDA and CDR2 is SQIVND in the germline V gene (reference sequence). The CDR3 DNA reads as TGTGCCAGTAGACACAACGGGGGGCCAGACTACGAGCAGTACTTC. Encoded protein: CASRHNGGPDYEQYF.

J is TRBJ1-2 and V is TRBV30, with unresolved D. Germline loops: CDR1 GTSNPN, CDR2 SVGIG (reference sequence). CDR3 length: 14 residues. With 1 base removed from V and 4 bases from J, the gap between germline ends came to 13 bases. The CDR3 DNA follows: TGTGCCTGGAGTGACCCCGGCAGTATCTATGGCTACACCTTC. This encodes CAWSDPGSIYGYTF.

This clone was picked up one time. This chain uses TRBV19 with TRBJ1-1; TRBD1 agrees at 9 bases. The CDR3 runs 15 residues. Unmatched junction bases numbered 15, after V lost 11 bases and J lost 5 bases. Germline loops: CDR1 LNHDA, CDR2 SQIVND (reference sequence). The CDR3 here is CASTWDRAMVTEAFF. The CDR3 DNA reads as TGTGCCTCCACTTGGGACAGGGCGATGGTAACTGAAGCTTTCTTT.

This rearrangement joins TRBV10-3 to TRBJ2-7; TRBD2 agrees at 14 bases. The CDR3 sequence is 16 residues long. The germline CDR1 and CDR2 sequences are ENHRY and SYGVKD. J was trimmed by 2 bases and V by 5 bases; bases with no gene match: 5. In DNA form, the CDR3 reads TGTGCCATCAGTCGGACTAGCGGGGGGCTGGCCTACGAGCAGTACTTC. Translating it yields CAISRTSGGLAYEQYF.

DNA of the CDR3: TGTGCCAGCAGCGCGACCGGGACTAGCGCCTACAATGAGCAGTTCTTC. Translation: CASSATGTSAYNEQFF. This sequence joins TRBV9 and TRBJ2-1, with 10 nucleotides matching TRBD2. The CDR3 runs 16 residues. Looked up from germline, CDR1 is SGDLS and CDR2 is YYNGEE. J lost 2 bases, V lost 3 bases, and 5 bases had no gene match.

This clone was detected only once. The rearrangement joins TRBV5-1 to TRBJ2-1; D call uncertain. V lost 4 bases, J lost 1 base, and 12 bases lay in between. Germline loops: CDR1 SGHRS, CDR2 YFSETQ. The CDR3 spans 15 residues. The CDR3 region is CASSRDPQSYNEQFF. Written as DNA, the CDR3 is TGCGCCAGCAGCCGAGACCCGCAGTCCTACAATGAGCAGTTCTTC.

A few counts support this clone. CDR3 amino acids: CASSTTGNNQPQHF. The CDR3 bases are TGTGCCAGTAGTACAACAGGCAACAATCAGCCCCAGCATTTT. The V call is TRBV19, the J call TRBJ1-5, with D possibly being TRBD1 (5 bases). V was trimmed by 4 bases and J by 3 bases, leaving 10 bases between them. Looked up from germline, CDR1 is LNHDA and CDR2 is SQIVND (reference sequence). The CDR3 is 14 amino acids.

The gene calls are TRBV7-9 and TRBJ1-1; no reliable D call. Germline V lookup: CDR1 SEHNR, CDR2 FQNEAQ (reference sequence). Trimming took 1 base from V and 0 from J, leaving 6 bases between them. The CDR3 runs to 14 residues. The CDR3 bases are TGTGCCAGCAGCTTAGTAGGGATGAACACTGAAGCTTTCTTT. Its protein product is CASSLVGMNTEAFF.

V is TRBV18 and J is TRBJ1-1, with D hard to call. V lost 5 bases to trimming and J lost 7 bases, with 8 bases between them. The CDR3 spans 11 residues. Germline loops: CDR1 KGHSH, CDR2 LQKENI. The CDR3 DNA is TGTGCCAGCTCAGCTCAGCTTGAAGCTTTCTTT. Translation: CASSAQLEAFF.

The chain has TRBV6-4 and TRBJ1-2; tentative D call: TRBD1 (6 bases). V shed 5 bases and J shed 8 bases, with 24 bases lying between them. This CDR3 contains 16 residues. Germline values: CDR1 MRHNA, CDR2 SNTAGT. The CDR3 DNA reads as TGTGCCAGCAGTTCGCCCCGGCCGCTTCAGGGGAGCGGCTACACCTTC. Amino acid sequence: CASSSPRPLQGSGYTF.

The gene calls are TRBV28 and TRBJ2-2, with 12 bases that match TRBD1. Germline V gene data show CDR1 as MDHEN and CDR2 as SYDVKM. CDR3 size: 19 residues. J gave up 6 bases and V 7 bases, and 18 bases lay outside the gene matches. The CDR3 spells CASTGTGGSREVGAGELFF. The CDR3 bases are TGTGCCAGCACCGGGACAGGGGGCTCAAGAGAGGTCGGGGCCGGGGAGCTGTTTTTT.

The chain recombines TRBV19 with TRBJ1-5; 7 nucleotides agree with TRBD1. This CDR3 has 15 amino acids. V trimming: 4 bases; J trimming: 2 bases; junction bases outside the gene matches: 5. CDR1 and CDR2 from the germline V gene are LNHDA and SQIVND (reference sequence). The CDR3 is CASSRLTGGNQPQHF. CDR3 nucleotide sequence: TGTGCCAGTAGTAGACTAACAGGGGGCAATCAGCCCCAGCATTTT.

A note on this clone: No conserved phenylalanine or tryptophan ends this CDR3, so it is likely a read error. The DNA is omitted, as the CDR3 cannot be located on it reliably, and the CDR3 follows TCRdb's listing. The genes are TRBV5-1 and TRBJ1-1. The CDR3 length equals 16 residues, ends included. Germline values: CDR1 SGHRS, CDR2 YFSETQ. CDR3 sequence reads: CASSPLLPLERRGRRL.

This clone was seen a few times. The chain employs TRBV28 and TRBJ1-1; D gene uncertain. The CDR3 sequence is 13 residues long. The germline V gene encodes CDR1 MDHEN and CDR2 SYDVKM. The V end lost 5 bases, the J end lost 5 bases, and 12 bases lay between the germline ends. CDR3 loop: CASSPSTRTEAFF. The DNA of the CDR3 is TGTGCCAGCAGTCCCTCGACGCGGACTGAAGCTTTCTTT.

The chain joins TRBV7-9 to TRBJ1-4, with D tentatively TRBD1 (5 bases). V was cut by 3 bases and J by 0 bases, with 11 bases left in between. The germline CDR1 and CDR2 sequences are SEHNR and FQNEAQ (reference sequence). The CDR3 consists of 16 residues. The CDR3 DNA reads as TGTGCCAGCAGCTTGGGGCCTTACGCAACTAATGAAAAACTGTTTTTT. It yields the protein CASSLGPYATNEKLFF.

The chain recombines TRBV5-1 with TRBJ2-3, with 7 bases matching TRBD2. CDR1 SGHRS and CDR2 YFSETQ come from the germline V gene. With 3 bases clipped from V and 2 bases from J, the junction kept 9 bases outside the gene matches. The CDR3 spans 16 residues. Written as DNA, the CDR3 is TGCGCCAGCAGCTGGGAAGGGCGGGAGTACACAGATACGCAGTATTTT. It yields the protein CASSWEGREYTDTQYF.

This rearrangement joins TRBV9 to TRBJ2-3, with a tentative D call TRBD2 (6 bases). V was clipped by 1 base and J by 4 bases, with 13 bases between them. The germline V gene has CDR1 SGDLS and CDR2 YYNGEE. The length of the CDR3 is 15 residues. CDR3 region: CASSVWGDHADTQYF. The DNA for the CDR3 is TGTGCCAGCAGCGTATGGGGGGACCATGCAGATACGCAGTATTTT.

The chain joins TRBV4-1 to TRBJ2-5; TRBD2 matches at 13 bases. This CDR3 has 16 residues. Looked up from germline, CDR1 is MGHRA and CDR2 is YSYEKL. J gave up 7 bases and V 0 bases, and 5 bases lay outside the gene matches. The CDR3 protein is CASSQETSGRVGTQYF. CDR3 nucleotide sequence: TGCGCCAGCAGCCAAGAAACTAGCGGGAGGGTTGGGACCCAGTACTTC.

This clone was recorded only once. The chain links TRBV7-2 to TRBJ2-7, with a weak D call TRBD1 (6 bases). Deletions cut 2 bases from V and 3 bases from J, with 17 bases between. Germline values: CDR1 SGHTA, CDR2 FQGNSA. The CDR3 has 16 residues. This CDR3 is CASSLFSGQLYYEQYF. The DNA for the CDR3 is TGTGCCAGCAGCTTATTCTCCGGACAGCTTTACTACGAGCAGTACTTC.

The genes are TRBV28 and TRBJ1-2, with 12 positions matching TRBD1. The CDR3 runs to 15 residues. V gave up 6 bases and J gave up 5 bases; unmatched junction bases: 7. Germline values: CDR1 MDHEN, CDR2 SYDVKM. CDR3 DNA sequence: TGTGCCAGCAGCGCCGGGACAGGGGGCTGGTATGGCTACACCTTC. Its translation: CASSAGTGGWYGYTF.

The genes are TRBV2 and TRBJ2-5, with 7 bases matching TRBD2. Trimming took 4 bases from V and 0 from J; bases not matched to a gene: 5. The CDR3 length is 15 residues. Germline CDR1 SNHLY, CDR2 FYNNEI. Here the CDR3 reads CASSASGLYQETQYF. The CDR3 bases are TGTGCCAGCAGTGCTAGCGGATTGTACCAAGAGACCCAGTACTTC.

CDR3 protein: CASSPRGGTEAFF. CDR3 nucleotide sequence: TGTGCCAGCAGTCCCCGAGGGGGCACTGAAGCTTTCTTT. The J gene is TRBJ1-1, the V gene TRBV28, with D perhaps TRBD1 (6 bases). The germline CDR1 and CDR2 sequences are MDHEN and SYDVKM. This CDR3 region has 13 residues. V was shortened by 5 bases and J by 4 bases, with 11 bases between the two germline ends. The entire variable domain, with the rest obtained from reference TRBV28 and TRBJ1-1, is as follows: DVKVTQSSRYLVKRTGEKVFLECVQDMDHENMFWYRQDPGLGLRLIYFSYDVKMKEKGDIPEGYSVSREKKERFSLILESASTNQTSMYLCASSPRGGTEAFFGQGTRLTVV.

As DNA, the CDR3 is TGCGCCAGCAGTTCGGGACACCTGGGGGGTCGGGATGAGCAGTTCTTC. Protein sequence: CASSSGHLGGRDEQFF. The chain employs TRBV4-3 and TRBJ2-1, with D tentatively TRBD1 or TRBD2 (6 bases each). Germline CDR1 is LGHNA and CDR2 is YSLEER. The CDR3 has 16 amino acids. V was cut by 6 bases and J by 8 bases, with 23 bases left in between.

The V gene is TRBV18, the J gene TRBJ1-1; TRBD1 aligns across 9 bases. CDR1 and CDR2 (germline): KGHSH, LQKENI. The CDR3 has 12 amino acids. V lost 2 bases and J lost 11; bases outside the gene matches: 3. The chain's CDR3 is CASSPDGTGAFF. CDR3 bases: TGTGCCAGCTCACCAGACGGGACAGGGGCTTTCTTT.

This chain uses TRBV18 with TRBJ2-7, with 9 bases that match TRBD1. The CDR3 sequence is 14 residues long. Unmatched junction bases numbered 5, after V lost 3 bases and J lost 5 bases. Germline V lookup: CDR1 KGHSH, CDR2 LQKENI. CDR3 nucleotide sequence: TGTGCCAGCTCACCGGGACAGGGAATACACGAGCAGTACTTC. This gives the protein CASSPGQGIHEQYF.

The chain recombines TRBV6-5 with TRBJ2-1; no clear D gene. V was shortened by 8 bases and J by 6 bases, with 5 bases between the two germline ends. The CDR3 loop spans 10 amino acids. The V gene's germline CDR1 is MNHEY and CDR2 SVGAGI. CDR3 sequence: CASGSNEQFF. CDR3 DNA: TGTGCCAGCGGAAGCAATGAGCAGTTCTTC.